This record concerns one TCR beta chain sequence. No antigen is known for it. Germline CDR1 reads SGHTA; CDR2 reads FQGNSA. Trimming at V came to 4 bases and at J to 11 bases, leaving 11 bases not matched to a gene. The CDR3 runs 15 residues. Every TCR beta cDNA library bore unique molecular identifiers. Each batch of roughly 0.9 to 11 million T cells produced some 450,000 cDNA molecules. TCRdb recomputed calls from the PCR reads with MiXCR, one row per CDR3 protein. The data show around 770,000 distinct CDR3 sequences, around 46% seen once. The sample comes from a study of post-analysis software for immune sequencing data. Study-wide background: Relapsing-remitting, secondary progressive and progressive-relapsing multiple sclerosis courses were included.

Study-wide results and limits: TRBV5-6, TRBV5-1 and TRBV20-1 were among five TRBV segments more frequent in patients than controls. Pronounced co-clustering by F measure was evident among identically batched samples. When compared against controls, multiple sclerosis patients showed significantly lower normalized Chao1 diversity.

The V call is TRBV7-2, the J call TRBJ1-5; 10 bases agree with TRBD1. The origin of this receptor is a girl between 5 and 17 years old with multiple sclerosis. Material: blood. CDR3 amino acids: CASSYGTGADVTQHF. The CDR3 DNA follows: TGTGCCAGCAGCTACGGGACAGGGGCCGATGTAACCCAGCATTTT.